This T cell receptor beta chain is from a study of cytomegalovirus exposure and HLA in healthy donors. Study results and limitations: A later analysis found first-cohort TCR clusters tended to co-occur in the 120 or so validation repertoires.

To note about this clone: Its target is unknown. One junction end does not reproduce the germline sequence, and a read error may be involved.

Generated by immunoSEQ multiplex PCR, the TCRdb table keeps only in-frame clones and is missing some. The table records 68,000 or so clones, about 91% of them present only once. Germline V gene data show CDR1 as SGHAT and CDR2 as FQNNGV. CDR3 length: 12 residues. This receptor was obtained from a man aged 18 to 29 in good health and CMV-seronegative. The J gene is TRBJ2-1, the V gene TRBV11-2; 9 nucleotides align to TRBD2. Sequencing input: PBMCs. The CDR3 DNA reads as TGTGCCAGCAGCTTAGATAGCGGGAGTTCGCTCTTC. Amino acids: CASSLDSGSSLF.